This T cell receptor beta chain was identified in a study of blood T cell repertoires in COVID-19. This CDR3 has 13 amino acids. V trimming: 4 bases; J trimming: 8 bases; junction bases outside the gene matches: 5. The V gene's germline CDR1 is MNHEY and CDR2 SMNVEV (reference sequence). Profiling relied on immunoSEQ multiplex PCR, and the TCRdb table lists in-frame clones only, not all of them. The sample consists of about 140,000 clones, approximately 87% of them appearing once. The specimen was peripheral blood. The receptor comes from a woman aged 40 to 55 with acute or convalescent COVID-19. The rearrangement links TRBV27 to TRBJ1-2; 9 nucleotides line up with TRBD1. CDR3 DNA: TGTGCCAGCAGTTCTTGGACAGGGGACGGCTACACCTTC. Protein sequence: CASSSWTGDGYTF.